This TCR beta chain is drawn from a study of monozygotic twins with inflammatory bowel disease. Whole-study findings and limits: Lower TCRbeta diversity (inverse Simpson) was seen in IBD patients than in healthy co-twins.

Worth noting for this clonotype: Its target is unknown.

TCRdb reprocessed the 5' RACE reads, keeping one entry per CDR3 protein, no DNA. The listing contains some 150,000 distinct CDR3 sequences. The CDR3 is 15 residues long. Germline CDR1 reads MNHNS; CDR2 reads SASEGT. The sample taken for sequencing was blood. The TCR originated in a human donor with ulcerative colitis or Crohn's disease, or a healthy co-twin of an affected twin (not recorded which). This chain uses TRBV6-1 with TRBJ2-1; absent DNA, TCRdb's TRBD2 call cannot be checked. CDR3 region: CASSPGLAGYNEQFF.